The clone carrying this T cell receptor (beta chain) came up a few times. Unique molecular identifiers tagged the TCRbeta library. MiXCR, applied by TCRdb to the PCR reads, yields one record per CDR3 protein. The table shows roughly 590,000 distinct CDR3 sequences, with over 15% occurring only once. The data were obtained in a study of T-cell reconstitution after alpha-beta-depleted transplantation in children. From germline, CDR1 is SGHDT and CDR2 YYEEEE. The V and J ends lost 1 base and 6 bases respectively, with 11 bases between them. The CDR3 is made up of 13 amino acids. The sequence was obtained from a human donor who donated a stem cell graft to a child with acute myeloid leukemia. The chain is built from TRBV5-6 and TRBJ2-7, with D maybe TRBD2 (7 bases). This specimen was PBMCs from the stem cell graft donor, taken from the stem cell graft. The CDR3 DNA reads as TGTGCCAGCAGCTTGTTGGGGGGGCGCGAGCAGTACTTC. It specifies CASSLLGGREQYF.